Each of the 13 T cell receptor beta chains below was sequenced from the same sample in a study of blood T cell repertoires in COVID-19. Repertoires were generated with immunoSEQ multiplex PCR, while TCRdb's copy carries only in-frame clones and drops some. This table holds some 78,000 clones, almost 90% found once. Sample: peripheral blood. The receptors were gathered from a woman of 80 years or more with active or convalescent COVID-19.

The chain couples TRBV28 to TRBJ1-6; D is unresolved. The V end was cut by 9 bases, the J end by 3 bases, with 12 bases between. The CDR3 sequence is 14 residues long. CDR1 is MDHEN, CDR2 SYDVKM, per germline. The CDR3 coding sequence is TGTGCCAGTCTACCGGGTTTCTATAATTCACCCCTCCACTTT. Translating gives CASLPGFYNSPLHF. Full variable domain (missing parts from reference TRBV28 and TRBJ1-6): DVKVTQSSRYLVKRTGEKVFLECVQDMDHENMFWYRQDPGLGLRLIYFSYDVKMKEKGDIPEGYSVSREKKERFSLILESASTNQTSMYLCASLPGFYNSPLHFGNGTRLTVT.

The chain joins TRBV24-1 to TRBJ1-3, with unresolved D. Trimming left V 4 bases short and J 0 bases short, with 9 bases between. This CDR3 has 15 residues. Germline loops: CDR1 KGHDR, CDR2 SFDVKD. CDR3 loop: CATSDPRSSGNTIYF. The CDR3 nucleotides read TGTGCCACCAGTGACCCAAGGAGCTCTGGAAACACCATATATTTT.

The chain employs TRBV27 and TRBJ2-2; 9 nucleotides align to TRBD2. This CDR3 contains 16 residues. The ends lost 4 bases at V and 3 bases at J; junction bases unmatched: 6. Germline V gene sequence: CDR1 MNHEY, CDR2 SMNVEV (reference sequence). The CDR3 DNA reads as TGTGCCAGCAGTTGGTCTAGCGGGACCTACACCGGGGAGCTGTTTTTT. Protein product: CASSWSSGTYTGELFF.

The chain combines TRBV21-1 with TRBJ2-7; TRBD2 is taken as the D call from the table, unchecked against the DNA. TRBV21-1 is deemed a pseudogene. The CDR3 is made up of 21 amino acids. CDR3 loop: CASSKVGVSRPDSGTREEQYF. The CDR3 bases are TGTGCCAGCAGCAAAGTGGGGGTGAGCAGGCCGGACTCCGGGACCCGGGAGGAGCAGTACTTC.

The chain uses TRBV11-2 and TRBJ2-2, with D possibly matching TRBD2 (5 bases). V lost 6 bases, J lost 0 bases, and 8 bases lay in between. Germline CDR1 is SGHAT and CDR2 is FQNNGV. The length of the CDR3 is 14 residues. The CDR3 loop is CASRIGANTGELFF. As DNA, the CDR3 is TGTGCCAGCAGAATCGGGGCGAACACCGGGGAGCTGTTTTTT.

This chain connects TRBV5-1 to TRBJ2-7; D gene ambiguous. CDR1 and CDR2 (germline): SGHRS, YFSETQ. The CDR3 is 13 residues long. V lost 2 bases to trimming and J lost 1 base, with 7 bases between them. For the CDR3, the DNA is TGCGCCAGCAGCTTTCGGTGGTCCTACGAGCAGTACTTC. This codes for CASSFRWSYEQYF.

The chain carries TRBV23-1 and TRBJ1-2, with D possibly TRBD1 on 6 matching bases. TRBV23-1 is recorded as an ORF, its role being uncertain. The CDR3 spans 13 residues. Trimming shortened V by 3 bases and J by 4 bases, and 9 bases separated the two germline ends. CDR3: CASSQDSIYGYTF. The CDR3 DNA follows: TGCGCCAGCAGTCAGGACAGCATCTATGGCTACACCTTC.

This sequence joins TRBV15 and TRBJ1-1; 8 bases align to TRBD1. The CDR3 length is 18 residues. Germline trimming cut 1 base from V and 1 base from J; bases unmatched to any gene: 11. From germline, CDR1 is LNHNV and CDR2 YYDKDF (reference sequence). The chain's CDR3 is CATSRVQGANIGNTEAFF. The CDR3 nucleotides are TGTGCCACCAGCAGAGTGCAGGGGGCGAATATAGGGAACACTGAAGCTTTCTTT.

This chain connects TRBV30 to TRBJ2-1; 7 bases map to TRBD2. The J segment lost 4 bases and the V segment lost 4 bases, leaving 10 bases of the junction unmatched. This CDR3 region has 15 residues. The germline V gene has CDR1 GTSNPN and CDR2 SVGIG (reference sequence). The CDR3 sequence is CAWNSRAGSYNEQFF. The CDR3, as DNA: TGTGCCTGGAATTCGAGAGCGGGATCTTACAATGAGCAGTTCTTC.

The V call is TRBV3-1 (or the pseudogene TRBV3-2), the J call TRBJ1-2; D remains ambiguous. This CDR3 has 14 amino acids. Germline V gene lookup returns CDR1 LGHDT and CDR2 YNNKEL (reference sequence). V shed 0 bases and J shed 4 bases, with 9 bases lying between them. CDR3 residues: CASSQEWGGYGYTF. The CDR3 nucleotides are TGTGCCAGCAGCCAAGAATGGGGAGGCTATGGCTACACCTTC.

The genes are TRBV19 and TRBJ2-2; 12 positions match TRBD2. CDR3 length: 16 residues. Germline CDR1 is LNHDA and CDR2 is SQIVND (reference sequence). The ends lost 6 bases at V and 7 bases at J; junction bases unmatched: 9. CDR3 DNA sequence: TGTGCCAGTAGGCCTAGCGGGAGGGCCACCGTCGGGGAGCTGTTTTTT. Its translation is CASRPSGRATVGELFF.

V and J are TRBV24-1 and TRBJ2-3, with D possibly TRBD1 on 6 matching bases. Trimming took 9 bases from V and 0 from J, leaving 9 bases between them. Germline CDR1 KGHDR, CDR2 SFDVKD. There are 13 residues in the CDR3. The chain's CDR3 is CATGQFSTDTQYF. As DNA, the CDR3 is TGTGCCACCGGACAGTTTAGCACAGATACGCAGTATTTT.

The chain links TRBV27 to TRBJ2-1; 11 bases are shared with TRBD2. Trimming removed 6 bases from V and 5 bases from J; junction bases left unmatched: 9. Germline V gives CDR1 MNHEY, CDR2 SMNVEV (reference sequence). The CDR3 sequence is 16 residues long. DNA for the CDR3: TGTGCCAGCAGAAACCTGGGACTAGCGGAAAACAATGAGCAGTTCTTC. Its protein is CASRNLGLAENNEQFF.